The rows below give T cell receptor beta chains drawn from one sample of a study of blood T cell repertoires in COVID-19. Method: immunoSEQ multiplex PCR; TCRdb's copy keeps in-frame clones and lacks some. The sample yields more than 150,000 clones, 80% to 85% seen once. Sequencing input: peripheral blood. The receptors were sampled from a woman between 55 and 75 years old with acute or convalescent COVID-19. CDR3s include the opening cysteine and the closing phenylalanine or tryptophan. A D gene is named only where the DNA matches it firmly. Not every row has a clone size; where given, it reads once, few, many or a size class.

v_call	clone_size	d_call	j_call	cdr3_nt	cdr3_aa
TRBV5-1	.	.	TRBJ2-7	TGCGCCAGCAGCTTGGCCCCGGGGGCCTACGAGCAGTACTTC	CASSLAPGAYEQYF
TRBV28	.	.	TRBJ1-5	TGTGCCAGCAGTTTAGGACCCGGGGTTAGCAATCAGCCCCAGCATTTT	CASSLGPGVSNQPQHF
TRBV6-4	.	.	TRBJ1-1	TGTGCCAGCAGATTGACAGTGAACACTGAAGCTTTCTTT	CASRLTVNTEAFF
TRBV6-5	.	.	TRBJ1-6	TGTGCCAGCAGTCCATCCTATAATTCACCCCTCCACTTT	CASSPSYNSPLHF
TRBV5-1	.	.	TRBJ2-1	TGCGCCAGCAGCTTTGGGGGGACGCAATACAATGAGCAGTTCTTC	CASSFGGTQYNEQFF
TRBV5-4	.	.	TRBJ1-1	TGTGCCAGCAGCCCGCGGCGGGAGAACACTGAAGCTTTCTTT	CASSPRRENTEAFF
TRBV11-2	.	TRBD2	TRBJ2-7	TGTGCCAGCAGCTTAGGTAGGACTAGTTACGACGAGCAGTACTTC	CASSLGRTSYDEQYF
TRBV7-2	.	.	TRBJ1-1	TGTGCCAGCAGCTTGAGAGGGAACACTGAAGCTTTCTTT	CASSLRGNTEAFF
TRBV6-1	.	.	TRBJ2-3	TGTGCCAGCAGTGAACAGGGCACAGATACGCAGTATTTT	CASSEQGTDTQYF
TRBV6-5	.	.	TRBJ2-7	TGTGCCAGCAGGCTTACAGGCGTCGCATCCTACGAGCAGTACTTC	CASRLTGVASYEQYF
TRBV2	.	.	TRBJ1-5	TGTGCCAGCAGAGGCGGACTGAGCAATCAGCCCCAGCATTTT	CASRGGLSNQPQHF
TRBV6-5	few	.	TRBJ1-1	TGTGCCAGCAGTCCCCTCGGGGGGGTAGCTTTCTTT	CASSPLGGVAFF
TRBV9	.	.	TRBJ2-2	TGTGCCAGCAGCGTAGCTCCAGCCGGGGAGCTGTTTTTT	CASSVAPAGELFF
TRBV11-2	once	.	TRBJ2-2	TGTGCCAGCAGCTTTGACAGGTCGAACACCGGGGAGCTGTTTTTT	CASSFDRSNTGELFF
TRBV11-3	.	TRBD1	TRBJ2-2	TGTGCCAGCAGCATACAGGGGGCCGGGGAGCTGTTTTTT	CASSIQGAGELFF
TRBV28	.	TRBD1	TRBJ1-4	TGTGCCAGCAGCCCACCCGGGACAGGGGCTGAAAAACTGTTTTTT	CASSPPGTGAEKLFF
TRBV18	.	.	TRBJ2-5	TGTGCCAGCTCGCCTTGGACCATTCCGGGGGAGACCCAGTACTTC	CASSPWTIPGETQYF
TRBV12-5	.	TRBD1	TRBJ2-7	TGTGCTAGTGGCCCGACAGGGCCGGGGGAGCAGTACTTC	CASGPTGPGEQYF
TRBV7-2	.	TRBD1	TRBJ1-5	TGTGCCAGCAGCCCGGGACAGGGGGTCAATCAGCCCCAGCATTTT	CASSPGQGVNQPQHF
TRBV9	.	TRBD1	TRBJ1-2	TGTGCCAGCAGCGGACTCCCAACAGGGGGCACCTATGGCTACACCTTC	CASSGLPTGGTYGYTF
TRBV19	.	.	TRBJ2-2	TGTGCCAGTAGTATACCAGCGAACACCGGGGAGCTGTTTTTT	CASSIPANTGELFF
TRBV27	.	TRBD1	TRBJ2-1	TGTGCCAGCAGTTCGCCGGACAGGGTGGGCAATGAGCAGTTCTTC	CASSSPDRVGNEQFF
TRBV2	few	TRBD1	TRBJ2-7	TGTGCCAGCAGCGGGGACAGGGTAACCGAGCAGTACTTC	CASSGDRVTEQYF
TRBV2	.	TRBD1	TRBJ1-6	TGTGCCAGCAGGGCCGGGGACAGAATTAATTCACCCCTCCACTTT	CASRAGDRINSPLHF
TRBV4-3	.	TRBD1	TRBJ1-1	TGCGCCAGCAGCCTCTCCGTAAGGACAGGGGACACTGAAGCTTTCTTT	CASSLSVRTGDTEAFF
TRBV3-1/TRBV3-2	once	.	TRBJ2-5	TGTGCCAGCAGTACCCTAATGAAGACCCAGTACTTC	CASSTLMKTQYF
TRBV7-8	few	TRBD1	TRBJ1-4	TGTGCCAGCAGCTTAAAGGGGGCGCAGACTAATGAAAAACTGTTTTTT	CASSLKGAQTNEKLFF
TRBV5-5	once	TRBD1	TRBJ1-2	TGTGCCAGCAGCGACTACAGGGGGCAATATGGCTACACCTTC	CASSDYRGQYGYTF
TRBV30	.	TRBD1	TRBJ1-1	TGTGCCTGGACTACCCGGGGACAGGCCCGGGGAACTGAAGCTTTCTTT	CAWTTRGQARGTEAFF
TRBV10-2	.	TRBD2	TRBJ2-3	TGCGCCAGCAGTAGTTGGACTAGCGGGGGAGGGGATACGCAGTATTTT	CASSSWTSGGGDTQYF
TRBV5-1	.	.	TRBJ1-3	TGCGCCAGCAGCTTGGGACAGCCCTCTGGAAACACCATATATTTT	CASSLGQPSGNTIYF
TRBV7-9	.	TRBD1	TRBJ1-2	TGTGCCAGCAGCCTCCTCCGGGACAGAGCTAACTATGGCTACACCTTC	CASSLLRDRANYGYTF
TRBV15	once	TRBD1	TRBJ1-2	TGTGCCACCAGCTTTGCCCCGACAGGGATGCTCGGCTACACCTTC	CATSFAPTGMLGYTF
TRBV6-4	.	.	TRBJ2-1	TGTGCCAGCAGTGAGGGCCCTTCCATCTACAATGAGCAGTTCTTC	CASSEGPSIYNEQFF
TRBV7-2	.	.	TRBJ1-2	TGTGCCAGCAGCTCCCTGGGGACCGGGGAGGCTAACTATGGCTACACCTTC	CASSSLGTGEANYGYTF
TRBV19	.	.	TRBJ1-2	TGTGCCAGTAGTATCGACAGTCCCTATGGCTACACCTTC	CASSIDSPYGYTF
TRBV23-1	.	TRBD1	TRBJ2-1	TGCGCCAGCAGACGACCTTCCCCAGGACAGGGCCTCAATGAGCAGTTCTTC	CASRRPSPGQGLNEQFF
TRBV9	.	TRBD1	TRBJ1-2	TGTGCCAGCAGCGCCCGACAGGGTGGAAGCTATGGCTACACCTTC	CASSARQGGSYGYTF
TRBV7-6	.	.	TRBJ2-1	TGTGCCAGCAGCTTCAGGGGGGATGAGCAGTTCTTC	CASSFRGDEQFF
TRBV7-9	.	TRBD2	TRBJ2-3	TGTGCCAGCAGCTTAGTTGCGGGGGGCTCAGATACGCAGTATTTT	CASSLVAGGSDTQYF
TRBV12-3/TRBV12-4	.	.	TRBJ1-5	TGTGCCAGCAGTAACAATCGGGGGCCCCAGCATTTT	CASSNNRGPQHF
TRBV7-8	once	.	TRBJ2-5	TGTGCCAGCAGCTTAGCCTTTGAAGAGACCCAGTACTTC	CASSLAFEETQYF
TRBV7-9	.	.	TRBJ1-4	TGTGCCAGCAGCGTATTCAGGGTTTATGAGGAAAAACTGTTTTTT	CASSVFRVYEEKLFF
TRBV10-1	.	.	TRBJ1-1	TGCGCCAGCAGTGGGAGCGGGAAGAACACTGAAGCTTTCTTT	CASSGSGKNTEAFF
TRBV5-1	.	TRBD1	TRBJ1-2	TGCGCCAGCAGCTTACAAGTCGGGACAGACTATGGCTACACCTTC	CASSLQVGTDYGYTF
TRBV15	.	TRBD1	TRBJ2-7	TGTGCCACCAGCGTCGGGACAGGGTCCTCCTACGAGCAGTACTTC	CATSVGTGSSYEQYF
TRBV4-3	.	.	TRBJ2-1	TGCGCCAGCAGCCAAGCTACAAGCAGGCATGAGCAGTTCTTC	CASSQATSRHEQFF
TRBV6-2/TRBV6-3	.	TRBD1	TRBJ1-6	TGTGCCAGCAGTTACGAACAGGGGTCTTATAATTCACCCCTCCACTTT	CASSYEQGSYNSPLHF